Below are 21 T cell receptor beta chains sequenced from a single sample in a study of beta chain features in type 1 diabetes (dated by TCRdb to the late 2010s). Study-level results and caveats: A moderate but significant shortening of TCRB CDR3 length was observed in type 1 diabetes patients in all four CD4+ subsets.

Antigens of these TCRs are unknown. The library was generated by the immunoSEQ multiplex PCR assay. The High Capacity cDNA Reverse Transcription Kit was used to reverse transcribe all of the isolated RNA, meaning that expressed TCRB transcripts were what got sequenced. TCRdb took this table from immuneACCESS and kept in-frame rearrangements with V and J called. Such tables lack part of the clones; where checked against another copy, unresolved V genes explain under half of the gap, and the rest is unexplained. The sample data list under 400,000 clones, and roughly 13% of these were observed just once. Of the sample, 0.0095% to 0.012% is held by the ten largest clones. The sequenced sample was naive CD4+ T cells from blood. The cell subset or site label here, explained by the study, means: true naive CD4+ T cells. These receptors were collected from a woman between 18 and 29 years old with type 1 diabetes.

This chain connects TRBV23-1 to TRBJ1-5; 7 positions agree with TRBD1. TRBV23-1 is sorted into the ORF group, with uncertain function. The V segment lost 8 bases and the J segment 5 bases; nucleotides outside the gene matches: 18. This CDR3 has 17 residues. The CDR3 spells CASRNRRDRNFYQPQHF. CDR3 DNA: TGCGCCAGCCGTAATCGGCGGGACAGAAATTTTTATCAGCCCCAGCATTTT.

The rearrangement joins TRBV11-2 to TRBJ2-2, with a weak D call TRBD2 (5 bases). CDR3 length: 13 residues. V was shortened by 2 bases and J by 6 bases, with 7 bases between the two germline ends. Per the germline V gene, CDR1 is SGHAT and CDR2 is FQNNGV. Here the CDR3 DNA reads TGTGCCAGCAGCTTAACGAGGGCCGGGGAGCTGTTTTTT. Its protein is CASSLTRAGELFF.

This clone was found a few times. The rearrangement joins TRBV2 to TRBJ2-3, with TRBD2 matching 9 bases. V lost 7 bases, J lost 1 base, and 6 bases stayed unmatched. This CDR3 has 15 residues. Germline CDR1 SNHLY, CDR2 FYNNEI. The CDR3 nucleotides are TGTGCCAGCACCCTGACTAGCGGAGGCACAGATACGCAGTATTTT. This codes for CASTLTSGGTDTQYF. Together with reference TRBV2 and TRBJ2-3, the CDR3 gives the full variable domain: EPEVTQTPSHQVTQMGQEVILRCVPISNHLYFYWYRQILGQKVEFLVSFYNNEISEKSEIFDDQFSVERPDGSNFTLKIRSTKLEDSAMYFCASTLTSGGTDTQYFGPGTRLTVL.

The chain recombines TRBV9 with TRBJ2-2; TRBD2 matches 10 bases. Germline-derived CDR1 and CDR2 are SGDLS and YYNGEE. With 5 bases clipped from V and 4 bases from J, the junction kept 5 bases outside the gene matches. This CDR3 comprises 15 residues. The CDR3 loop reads CASRPGTSVTGELFF. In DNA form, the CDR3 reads TGTGCCAGCAGACCCGGGACTAGCGTCACCGGGGAGCTGTTTTTT.

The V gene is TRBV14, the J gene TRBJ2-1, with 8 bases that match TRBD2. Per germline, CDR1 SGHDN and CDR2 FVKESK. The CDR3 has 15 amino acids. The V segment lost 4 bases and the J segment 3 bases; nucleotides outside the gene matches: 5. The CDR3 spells CASSLSGGSYNEQFF. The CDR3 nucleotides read TGTGCCAGCAGCCTCAGCGGGGGTAGCTACAATGAGCAGTTCTTC.

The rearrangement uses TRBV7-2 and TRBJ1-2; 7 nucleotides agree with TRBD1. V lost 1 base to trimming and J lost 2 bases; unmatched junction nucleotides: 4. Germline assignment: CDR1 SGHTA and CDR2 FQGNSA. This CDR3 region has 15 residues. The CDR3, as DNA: TGTGCCAGCAGCTTAGGGCTCAGGGGGAACTATGGCTACACCTTC. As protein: CASSLGLRGNYGYTF.

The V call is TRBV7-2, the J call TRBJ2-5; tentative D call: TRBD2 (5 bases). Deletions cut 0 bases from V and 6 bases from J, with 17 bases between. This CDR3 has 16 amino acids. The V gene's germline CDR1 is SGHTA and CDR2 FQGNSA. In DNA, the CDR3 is TGTGCCAGCAGCTTAGCCGGCAGAAGTCTAGCACAGACCCAGTACTTC. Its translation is CASSLAGRSLAQTQYF.

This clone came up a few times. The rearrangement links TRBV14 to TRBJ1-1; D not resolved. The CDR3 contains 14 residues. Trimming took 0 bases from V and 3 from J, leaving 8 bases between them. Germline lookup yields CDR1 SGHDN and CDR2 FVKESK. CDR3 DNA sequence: TGTGCCAGCAGCCAAGATACGGTTGACACTGAAGCTTTCTTT. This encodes CASSQDTVDTEAFF.

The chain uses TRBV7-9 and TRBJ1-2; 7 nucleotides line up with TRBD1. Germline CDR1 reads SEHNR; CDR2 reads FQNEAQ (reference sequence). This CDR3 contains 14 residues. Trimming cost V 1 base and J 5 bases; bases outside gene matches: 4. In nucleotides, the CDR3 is TGTGCCAGCAGCTTAGGGGGACAGAGTTATGGCTACACCTTC. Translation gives CASSLGGQSYGYTF. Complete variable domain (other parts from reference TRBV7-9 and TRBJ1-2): DTGVSQNPRHKITKRGQNVTFRCDPISEHNRLYWYRQTLGQGPEFLTYFQNEAQLEKSRLLSDRFSAERPKGSFSTLEIQRTEQGDSAMYLCASSLGGQSYGYTFGSGTRLTVV.

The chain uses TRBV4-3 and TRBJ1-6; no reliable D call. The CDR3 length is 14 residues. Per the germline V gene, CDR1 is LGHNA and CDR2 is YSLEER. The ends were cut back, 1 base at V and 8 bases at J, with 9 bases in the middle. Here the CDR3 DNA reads TGCGCCAGCAGCCAAGTTCGGGAAGATTCACCCCTCCACTTT. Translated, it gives CASSQVREDSPLHF.

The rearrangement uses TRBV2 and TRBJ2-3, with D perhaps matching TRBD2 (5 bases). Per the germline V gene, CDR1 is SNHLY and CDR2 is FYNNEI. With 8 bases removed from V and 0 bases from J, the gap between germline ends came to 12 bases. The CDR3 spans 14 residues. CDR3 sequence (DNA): TGTGCCAGCGGGGTGGAGCGGAGCACAGATACGCAGTATTTT. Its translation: CASGVERSTDTQYF.

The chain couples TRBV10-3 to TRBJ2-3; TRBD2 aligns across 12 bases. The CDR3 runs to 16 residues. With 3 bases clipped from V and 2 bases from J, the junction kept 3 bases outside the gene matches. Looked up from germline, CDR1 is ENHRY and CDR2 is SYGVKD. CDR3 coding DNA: TGTGCCATCAGTGACCGACTAGCGGGAGCCACAGATACGCAGTATTTT. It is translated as CAISDRLAGATDTQYF.

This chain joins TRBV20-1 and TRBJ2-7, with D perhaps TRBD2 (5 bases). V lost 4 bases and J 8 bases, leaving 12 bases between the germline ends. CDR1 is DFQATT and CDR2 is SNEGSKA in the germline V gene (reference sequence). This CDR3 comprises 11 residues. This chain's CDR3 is CSANIREQQYF. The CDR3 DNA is TGCAGTGCTAATATCCGGGAACAGCAGTACTTC.

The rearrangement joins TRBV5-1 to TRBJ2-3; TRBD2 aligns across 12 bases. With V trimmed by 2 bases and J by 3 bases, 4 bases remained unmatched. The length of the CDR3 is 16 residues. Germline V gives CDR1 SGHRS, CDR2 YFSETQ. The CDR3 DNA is TGCGCCAGCAGCTTCAAACTAGCGGGGGGAACAGATACGCAGTATTTT. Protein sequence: CASSFKLAGGTDTQYF.

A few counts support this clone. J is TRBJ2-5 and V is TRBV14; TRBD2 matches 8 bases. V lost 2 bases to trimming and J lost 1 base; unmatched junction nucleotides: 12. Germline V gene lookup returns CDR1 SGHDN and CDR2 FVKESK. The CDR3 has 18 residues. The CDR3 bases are TGTGCCAGCAGCCAAAGAATACAAAGCGGGAGACTCCAAGAGACCCAGTACTTC. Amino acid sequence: CASSQRIQSGRLQETQYF.

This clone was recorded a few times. The CDR3 coding sequence is TGCGCCAGCAGCATCGGACAGGACACCGGGGAGCTGTTTTTT. This codes for CASSIGQDTGELFF. This chain links TRBV5-1 with TRBJ2-2, with 7 nucleotides matching TRBD1. CDR3 length: 14 residues. V shed 4 bases, J shed 3 bases, and the junction held 3 bases outside the gene matches. CDR1 and CDR2 from the germline V gene are SGHRS and YFSETQ. Full variable domain (outside the CDR3, taken from reference TRBV5-1 and TRBJ2-2): KAGVTQTPRYLIKTRGQQVTLSCSPISGHRSVSWYQQTPGQGLQFLFEYFSETQRNKGNFPGRFSGRQFSNSRSEMNVSTLELGDSALYLCASSIGQDTGELFFGEGSRLTVL.

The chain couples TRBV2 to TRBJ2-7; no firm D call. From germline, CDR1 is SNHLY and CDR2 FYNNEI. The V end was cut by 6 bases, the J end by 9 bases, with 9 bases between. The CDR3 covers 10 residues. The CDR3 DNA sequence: TGTGCCAGCAGAGACCCGGGGCAGTACTTC. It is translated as CASRDPGQYF. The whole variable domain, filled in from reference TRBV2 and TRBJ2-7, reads EPEVTQTPSHQVTQMGQEVILRCVPISNHLYFYWYRQILGQKVEFLVSFYNNEISEKSEIFDDQFSVERPDGSNFTLKIRSTKLEDSAMYFCASRDPGQYFGPGTRLTVT.

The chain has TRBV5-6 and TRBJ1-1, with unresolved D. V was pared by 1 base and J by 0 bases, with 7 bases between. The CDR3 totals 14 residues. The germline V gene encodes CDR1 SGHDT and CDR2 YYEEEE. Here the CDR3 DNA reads TGTGCCAGCAGCTTGTGGCAGATGAACACTGAAGCTTTCTTT. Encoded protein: CASSLWQMNTEAFF.

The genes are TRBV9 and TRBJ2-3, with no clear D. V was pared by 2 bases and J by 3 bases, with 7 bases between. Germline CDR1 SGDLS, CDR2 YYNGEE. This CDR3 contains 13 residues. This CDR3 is CASSVTTTDTQYF. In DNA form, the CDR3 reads TGTGCCAGCAGCGTGACAACGACAGATACGCAGTATTTT.

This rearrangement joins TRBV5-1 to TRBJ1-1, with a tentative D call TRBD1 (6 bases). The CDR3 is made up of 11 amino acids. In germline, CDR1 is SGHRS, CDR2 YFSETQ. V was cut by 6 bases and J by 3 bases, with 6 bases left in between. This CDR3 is CASKGDTEAFF. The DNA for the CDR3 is TGCGCCAGCAAGGGGGACACTGAAGCTTTCTTT. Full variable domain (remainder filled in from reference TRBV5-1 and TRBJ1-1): KAGVTQTPRYLIKTRGQQVTLSCSPISGHRSVSWYQQTPGQGLQFLFEYFSETQRNKGNFPGRFSGRQFSNSRSEMNVSTLELGDSALYLCASKGDTEAFFGQGTRLTVV.

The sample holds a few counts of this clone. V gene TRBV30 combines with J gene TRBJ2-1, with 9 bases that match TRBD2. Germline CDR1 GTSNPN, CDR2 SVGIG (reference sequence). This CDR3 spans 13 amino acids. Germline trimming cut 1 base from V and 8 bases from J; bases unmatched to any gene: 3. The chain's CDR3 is CAWSGLAADEQFF. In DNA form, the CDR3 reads TGTGCCTGGAGTGGACTAGCGGCGGATGAGCAGTTCTTC.